The next 26 T cell receptor beta chains were all read from a single sample in a study of T cells in Graves' hyperthyroidism and ophthalmopathy. RNA transcripts were the template for amplifying TCR beta CDR3 regions. During a first-round RT-PCR of the TCR CDR3, the HTBI primer set was used. TCRdb analysed the multiplex PCR reads with MiXCR anew, one entry per CDR3 protein. The sample has some 770,000 distinct CDR3 sequences, around 15% seen once; the top ten hold 8.4%. The sequencing sample was made of blood. The receptors come from a man aged 18-30 years with Graves' hyperthyroidism.

This clonotype was seen only a few times. The chain recombines TRBV10-3 with TRBJ2-7, with no clear D. Trimming took 0 bases from V and 2 from J, leaving 17 bases between them. CDR1 is ENHRY and CDR2 is SYGVKD in the germline V gene. The CDR3 has 17 residues. The DNA of the CDR3 is TGTGCCATCAGTGAGTCATCAAAGGGCAGGCGAACCTACGAGCAGTACTTC. Residues: CAISESSKGRRTYEQYF.

This clonotype appeared a few times. The chain is built from TRBV19 and TRBJ1-2, with D possibly TRBD1 on 6 matching bases. The V end was cut by 5 bases, the J end by 7 bases, with 20 bases between. This CDR3 spans 15 amino acids. The germline gives CDR1 LNHDA, CDR2 SQIVND (reference sequence). For the CDR3, the DNA is TGTGCCAGTAGTCCTACTGGGGGCGCAAGGGGTGGCTACACCTTC. The encoded protein is CASSPTGGARGGYTF.

The rearrangement uses TRBV2 and TRBJ2-5, with D perhaps matching TRBD2 (6 bases). Per the germline V gene, CDR1 is SNHLY and CDR2 is FYNNEI. V was pared by 8 bases and J by 9 bases, with 19 bases between. This CDR3 is 13 amino acids long. The CDR3 bases are TGTGCCAGCGGCAGGGACTTTACCATTGCCCAGTACTTC. Amino acid sequence: CASGRDFTIAQYF.

The V call is TRBV3-1, the J call TRBJ2-2, with a tentative D call TRBD2 (6 bases). The germline V gene has CDR1 LGHDT and CDR2 YNNKEL (reference sequence). The CDR3 consists of 15 residues. V gave up 4 bases and J gave up 4 bases, with 13 bases separating them. CDR3 sequence (DNA): TGTGCCAGCAGCCTCCCGACCGGGGGCACCGGGGAGCTGTTTTTT. Its protein is CASSLPTGGTGELFF.

This chain joins TRBV3-1 and TRBJ1-1, with D unclear. Trimming left V 0 bases short and J 6 bases short, with 11 bases between. CDR3 size: 14 residues. From germline, CDR1 is LGHDT and CDR2 YNNKEL (reference sequence). CDR3 residues: CASSQDPGGPEAFF. The CDR3 region has the DNA TGTGCCAGCAGCCAAGATCCGGGTGGCCCTGAAGCTTTCTTT.

Notes on this clonotype: This may come from a read error, since a much larger clone is one base off. Given the absence of the conserved phenylalanine or tryptophan at the CDR3 end, a read error is likely. V and J are TRBV28 and TRBJ1-2, with TRBD1 identical over 9 bases. The CDR3 loop spans 12 amino acids. The ends lost 8 bases at V and 8 bases at J; junction bases unmatched: 6. The germline V gene encodes CDR1 MDHEN and CDR2 SYDVKM. The chain's CDR3 is CASSHRGQGYTL. For the CDR3, the DNA is TGTGCCAGCTCCCACAGGGGGCAGGGCTACACCTTA.

This clonotype was found many times. The chain joins TRBV7-2 to TRBJ2-1, with 9 nucleotides matching TRBD2. The CDR3 length is 15 residues. V shed 1 base and J 5 bases; nucleotides not matched to a gene: 3. Germline V gene sequence: CDR1 SGHTA, CDR2 FQGNSA. The CDR3 region is CASSLVTSGDNEQFF. As DNA, the CDR3 is TGTGCCAGCAGCTTAGTGACTAGCGGAGACAATGAGCAGTTCTTC.

This clonotype was seen repeatedly, ten times or more. The chain links TRBV12-3 or TRBV12-4 to TRBJ2-7, with D hard to call. This CDR3 is built from 15 residues. Trimming pared 0 bases from V and 5 bases from J, leaving 14 bases between. CDR3 sequence: CASSLAGFSVNEQYF. The CDR3 DNA reads as TGTGCCAGCAGTTTAGCAGGGTTCTCAGTCAACGAGCAGTACTTC.

At least ten counts were recorded for this clonotype. The chain recombines TRBV2 with TRBJ2-7; maybe TRBD1 (6 bases). V dropped 7 bases and J dropped 7 bases, with 23 bases sitting between them. The V gene's germline CDR1 is SNHLY and CDR2 FYNNEI. CDR3 size: 15 residues. The CDR3 is CASILQGPIGGEQYF. In DNA, the CDR3 is TGTGCCAGCATATTACAGGGTCCGATAGGGGGTGAGCAGTACTTC.

In its sample, this clonotype was seen many times. The chain recombines TRBV30 with TRBJ2-2; D remains ambiguous. This CDR3 region has 13 residues. The V end was cut by 4 bases, the J end by 5 bases, with 11 bases between. CDR1 and CDR2 (germline): GTSNPN, SVGIG (reference sequence). CDR3 bases: TGTGCCTGGAACCGTGACTCTACCGGGGAGCTGTTTTTT. Its protein is CAWNRDSTGELFF.

The V call is TRBV5-5, the J call TRBJ1-2, with D perhaps matching TRBD1 (6 bases). CDR3 length: 16 amino acids. V lost 4 bases and J lost 7, with 23 bases in between. Germline-derived CDR1 and CDR2 are SGHKS and YYEKEE (reference sequence). The CDR3 DNA follows: TGTGCCAGCAGCCTCCGGGCGTTGGCGGGGGCGCTTGGCTACACCTTC. As protein: CASSLRALAGALGYTF. The whole variable domain, remainder taken from reference TRBV5-5 and TRBJ1-2, is DAGVTQSPTHLIKTRGQQVTLRCSPISGHKSVSWYQQVLGQGPQFIFQYYEKEERGRGNFPDRFSARQFPNYSSELNVNALLLGDSALYLCASSLRALAGALGYTFGSGTRLTVV.

The J gene is TRBJ2-3, the V gene TRBV20-1; D may be TRBD2 (5 bases). The germline V gene has CDR1 DFQATT and CDR2 SNEGSKA (reference sequence). The CDR3 covers 16 residues. Trimming pared 1 base from V and 0 bases from J, leaving 14 bases between. DNA of the CDR3: TGCAGTGCTAGAGGCCTCGTGCGGGCGAGCACAGATACGCAGTATTTT. Amino acid sequence: CSARGLVRASTDTQYF.

The sample holds a few counts of this clonotype. The chain carries TRBV6-1 and TRBJ2-5, with 8 bases lining up with TRBD2. CDR1 and CDR2 (germline): MNHNS, SASEGT. The CDR3 contains 20 residues. V lost 4 bases, J lost 1 base, and 20 bases stayed unmatched. The CDR3 spells CASSGRGGGPHGAFQETQYF. CDR3 nucleotide sequence: TGTGCCAGCAGTGGTCGGGGGGGGGGACCCCACGGCGCTTTCCAAGAGACCCAGTACTTC.

In this sample, this clonotype turned up many times. V is TRBV30 and J is TRBJ2-7, with TRBD1 identical over 9 bases. After removal of 0 bases from V and 3 bases from J, the junction contained 3 bases not matched to a gene. The CDR3 length is 14 residues. Per germline, CDR1 GTSNPN and CDR2 SVGIG (reference sequence). CDR3 amino acids: CAWSVGQGSYEQYF. CDR3 nucleotides: TGTGCCTGGAGTGTGGGACAGGGAAGCTACGAGCAGTACTTC. Full variable domain (rest looked up from reference TRBV30 and TRBJ2-7): SQTIHQWPATLVQPVGSPLSLECTVEGTSNPNLYWYRQAAGRGLQLLFYSVGIGQISSEVPQNLSASRPQDRQFILSSKKLLLSDSGFYLCAWSVGQGSYEQYFGPGTRLTVT.

This clonotype was observed at least ten times. The gene calls are TRBV29-1 and TRBJ2-7; D might be TRBD1 (6 bases). The CDR3 sequence is 14 residues long. Trimming took 6 bases from V and 2 from J, leaving 17 bases between them. In germline, CDR1 is SQVTM, CDR2 ANQGSEA. Here the CDR3 reads CSVGKGVGAYEQYF. The CDR3 DNA is TGCAGCGTCGGAAAGGGGGTTGGGGCCTACGAGCAGTACTTC.

This clonotype was counted at least ten times. V and J are TRBV28 and TRBJ1-2; D is possibly TRBD1 (6 bases). V was cut by 3 bases and J by 8 bases, with 16 bases left in between. Germline CDR1 and CDR2: MDHEN and SYDVKM. The CDR3 sequence is 14 residues long. The CDR3 loop reads CASSFGRGTRGYTF. The CDR3 bases are TGTGCCAGCAGTTTCGGCAGGGGAACGCGGGGCTACACCTTC.

In this sample, this clonotype turned up many times. J is TRBJ1-5 and V is TRBV3-1; unclear D gene. V was pared by 5 bases and J by 3 bases, with 11 bases between. The V gene's germline CDR1 is LGHDT and CDR2 YNNKEL (reference sequence). CDR3 length equals 14 residues. The CDR3 region has the DNA TGTGCCAGCAGCGACCTCGGTGACAATCAGCCCCAGCATTTT. Amino acids: CASSDLGDNQPQHF.

This clonotype was seen repeatedly, ten times or more. The genes are TRBV28 and TRBJ2-7; possible D gene TRBD2, 6 bases. Per germline, CDR1 MDHEN and CDR2 SYDVKM. Trimming shortened V by 6 bases and J by 0 bases, and 15 bases separated the two germline ends. This CDR3 comprises 15 residues. The CDR3 bases are TGTGCCAGCAGCTCCGGAGGAGGGAGCTCCTACGAGCAGTACTTC. Its translation: CASSSGGGSSYEQYF. The whole variable domain, filled in from reference TRBV28 and TRBJ2-7, reads DVKVTQSSRYLVKRTGEKVFLECVQDMDHENMFWYRQDPGLGLRLIYFSYDVKMKEKGDIPEGYSVSREKKERFSLILESASTNQTSMYLCASSSGGGSSYEQYFGPGTRLTVT.

This chain connects TRBV29-1 to TRBJ2-3; TRBD1 is a possible D gene (6 bases). CDR1 and CDR2 (germline): SQVTM, ANQGSEA. Trimming left V 6 bases short and J 0 bases short, with 16 bases between. The CDR3 covers 15 residues. The chain's CDR3 is CSVLGTITSTDTQYF. The CDR3 DNA sequence: TGCAGCGTCCTCGGGACAATTACTAGCACAGATACGCAGTATTTT.

DNA of the CDR3: TGTGCCAGCAGTTTATTCGGGACAGGGTATGAAAAACTGTTTTTT. This encodes CASSLFGTGYEKLFF. J is TRBJ1-4 and V is TRBV28, with TRBD1 matching 9 bases. V lost 1 base to trimming and J lost 6 bases; unmatched junction nucleotides: 3. The CDR3 covers 15 residues. In germline, CDR1 is MDHEN, CDR2 SYDVKM.

The table lists this clonotype with many counts. The chain recombines TRBV7-2 with TRBJ2-5; 8 nucleotides align to TRBD2. The trim removed 11 bases at V and 1 base at J, leaving 15 bases unmatched. This CDR3 region has 16 residues. Germline V CDR1 and CDR2: SGHTA, FQGNSA. The CDR3 coding sequence is TGTGCCGCAAATAGAGGTAGCGGGGTACCCCAAGAGACCCAGTACTTC. Translating it yields CAANRGSGVPQETQYF.

This clonotype was observed at least ten times. The gene calls are TRBV7-2 and TRBJ1-1; D is unresolved. The CDR3 has 14 amino acids. Trimming removed 5 bases at V and 5 bases at J, with 15 bases between. The V gene's germline CDR1 is SGHTA and CDR2 FQGNSA. CDR3 residues: CASSLVGRGTEAFF. CDR3 sequence (DNA): TGTGCCAGCAGCCTAGTGGGAAGAGGTACTGAAGCTTTCTTT.

The V and J genes are TRBV28 and TRBJ2-7; D possibly corresponds to TRBD2 (6 bases). CDR1 is MDHEN and CDR2 is SYDVKM in the germline V gene. The CDR3 spans 14 residues. Trimming left V 6 bases short and J 0 bases short, with 12 bases between. The chain's CDR3 is CASSAPSDSYEQYF. The DNA of the CDR3 is TGTGCCAGCAGCGCCCCTAGCGACTCCTACGAGCAGTACTTC. Complete variable domain (other parts from reference TRBV28 and TRBJ2-7): DVKVTQSSRYLVKRTGEKVFLECVQDMDHENMFWYRQDPGLGLRLIYFSYDVKMKEKGDIPEGYSVSREKKERFSLILESASTNQTSMYLCASSAPSDSYEQYFGPGTRLTVT.

The chain has TRBV28 and TRBJ1-4; TRBD1 might be the D (6 bases). The CDR3 length is 16 residues. V lost 3 bases to trimming and J lost 5 bases, with 16 bases between them. Per germline, CDR1 MDHEN and CDR2 SYDVKM. The CDR3 DNA sequence: TGTGCCAGCAGTTTGGTTGGTGGGGGGCTGAATGAAAAACTGTTTTTT. Its translation is CASSLVGGGLNEKLFF. Combining the CDR3 with reference TRBV28 and TRBJ1-4 gives the whole variable domain DVKVTQSSRYLVKRTGEKVFLECVQDMDHENMFWYRQDPGLGLRLIYFSYDVKMKEKGDIPEGYSVSREKKERFSLILESASTNQTSMYLCASSLVGGGLNEKLFFGSGTQLSVL.

This clonotype was recorded at least ten times. The chain recombines TRBV7-2 with TRBJ2-5; 10 nucleotides agree with TRBD2. This CDR3 comprises 16 residues. J was trimmed by 1 base and V by 0 bases; bases with no gene match: 2. Per germline, CDR1 SGHTA and CDR2 FQGNSA. CDR3 DNA: TGTGCCAGCAGCTTAGCTGGGACTAGCGTCCAAGAGACCCAGTACTTC. Translating it yields CASSLAGTSVQETQYF. The full variable domain, completed using reference TRBV7-2 and TRBJ2-5, is GAGVSQSPSNKVTEKGKDVELRCDPISGHTALYWYRQSLGQGLEFLIYFQGNSAPDKSGLPSDRFSAERTGGSVSTLTIQRTQQEDSAVYLCASSLAGTSVQETQYFGPGTRLLVL.

The sample holds a few counts of this clonotype. DNA for the CDR3: TGCAGCGTCCACCCACGGGGCACCGGGGAGCTGTTTTTT. Encoded protein: CSVHPRGTGELFF. The genes are TRBV29-1 and TRBJ2-2, with a possible D match to TRBD2 (5 bases). CDR1 SQVTM and CDR2 ANQGSEA come from the germline V gene. V lost 6 bases and J lost 4, with 12 bases in between. The CDR3 length is 13 residues.